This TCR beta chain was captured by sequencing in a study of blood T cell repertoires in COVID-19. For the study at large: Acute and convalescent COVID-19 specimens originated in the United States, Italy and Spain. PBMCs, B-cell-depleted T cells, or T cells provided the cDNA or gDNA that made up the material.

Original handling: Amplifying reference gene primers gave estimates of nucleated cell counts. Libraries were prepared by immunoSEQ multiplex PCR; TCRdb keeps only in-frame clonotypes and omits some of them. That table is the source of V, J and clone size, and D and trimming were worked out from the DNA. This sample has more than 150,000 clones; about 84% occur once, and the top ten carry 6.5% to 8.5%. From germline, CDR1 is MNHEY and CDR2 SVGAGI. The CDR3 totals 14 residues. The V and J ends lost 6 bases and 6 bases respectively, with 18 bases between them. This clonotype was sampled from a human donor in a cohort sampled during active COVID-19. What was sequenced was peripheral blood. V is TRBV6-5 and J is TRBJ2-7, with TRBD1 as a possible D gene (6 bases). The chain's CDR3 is CASRATGYVGEQYF. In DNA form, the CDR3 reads TGTGCCAGCAGGGCAACAGGGTACGTAGGCGAGCAGTACTTC.